This entry features one TCR beta chain sequence. The sample belongs to a study of T cells after yellow fever vaccination. Regarding the study as a whole: The study re-detected most primary-vaccination clones after the booster (around 96% CD4, roughly 85% CD8).

V lost 0 bases and J lost 6; bases outside the gene matches: 8. Germline CDR1 is LGHNA and CDR2 is YSLEER. This CDR3 is 17 amino acids long. Template switching by 5'RACE produced TCR cDNA, adding a universal primer site and UMIs. TCRdb reprocessed the 5' RACE reads via MiXCR and lists one record per CDR3 protein. The sample lists about 96,000 distinct CDR3 sequences; roughly 9% were seen once. The source of this sequence is a man between 18 and 35 years old who received the YFV17D yellow fever vaccine. Sequencing used CD8+ T cells not binding an NS4B(214-222) dextramer, sorted from PBMCs, obtained less than 18 days after the first yellow fever vaccination. The rearrangement links TRBV4-3 to TRBJ2-3, with 11 bases that match TRBD1. CDR3 in DNA: TGCGCCAGCAGCCAAGATGGGACAGGGGGGCCCGGGGATACGCAGTATTTT. Amino acid sequence: CASSQDGTGGPGDTQYF.